The T cell receptor (beta chain) described here comes from a study of cytomegalovirus exposure and HLA in healthy donors. As for the study in general: Unique TCRs from HLA-typed donors, 70 million to 85 million of them, were held in an early data release. Study findings and constraints: Immune exposure information available was restricted to CMV serostatus.

As regards this clone: The target antigen is unknown.

Germline V gene data show CDR1 as LNHDA and CDR2 as SQIVND (reference sequence). V dropped 5 bases and J dropped 4; count of bases not matched to a gene: 9. This CDR3 contains 17 residues. The PCR employed 60 Vbeta primers together with 13 Jbeta primers. Here immunoSEQ multiplex PCR was the method, and the copy in TCRdb shows in-frame clones only, minus some. The table lists under 95,000 clones. This sequence originates from a man between 18 and 35 years old in good health and CMV-seropositive. The J gene is TRBJ1-5, the V gene TRBV19, with 12 bases lining up with TRBD1. Sequences were obtained from PBMCs. The CDR3 sequence: CASSSGTGGRSNQPQHF. Here the CDR3 DNA reads TGTGCCAGTAGTTCCGGGACAGGGGGCCGGAGTAATCAGCCCCAGCATTTT. The variable domain in full, completed from reference TRBV19 and TRBJ1-5, reads DGGITQSPKYLFRKEGQNVTLSCEQNLNHDAMYWYRQDPGQGLRLIYYSQIVNDFQKGDIAEGYSVSREKKESFPLTVTSAQKNPTAFYLCASSSGTGGRSNQPQHFGDGTRLSIL.